The rows below give T cell receptor beta chains drawn from one sample of a study of blood T cell repertoires in COVID-19. Sequenced by immunoSEQ multiplex PCR; TCRdb stores in-frame clones only, minus some. Altogether around 200,000 clones are present, more than 70% being singletons, with the ten largest covering 15% to 20%. What was sequenced was peripheral blood. The origin of the receptors is a person between 65 and 80 years old with COVID-19, enrolled during active disease. The CDR3 runs from the conserved cysteine through the conserved F or W. A D gene is named only where the DNA matches it firmly. Expanded clones are given a class, and other clones once, few, many or no size at all.

NA,TRBD1,TRBV19,TRBJ2-3,TGTGCCAGTACACCCCGGGGACAGGGGAACACAGATACGCAGTATTTT,CASTPRGQGNTDTQYF
NA,NA,TRBV24-1,TRBJ2-3,TGTGCCACAAGAAGACAGGGAGGAGATACGCAGTATTTT,CATRRQGGDTQYF
NA,NA,TRBV2,TRBJ1-4,TGTGCCAGCTCAGAATTTAGGGGCACTAATGAAAAACTGTTTTTT,CASSEFRGTNEKLFF
NA,NA,TRBV2,TRBJ1-3,TGTGCCAGCAGCGGCGGGATTCTTGGAAACACCATATATTTT,CASSGGILGNTIYF
NA,NA,TRBV3-1/TRBV3-2,TRBJ2-2,TGTGCCAGCAGCCAAGATGTGTTGTCGGCGAACACCGGGGAGCTGTTTTTT,CASSQDVLSANTGELFF
NA,TRBD2,TRBV5-1,TRBJ2-1,TGCGCCAGCAGCTTGGGACTAGCGGGGGGCTTGAAGAATGAGCAGTTCTTC,CASSLGLAGGLKNEQFF
NA,TRBD1,TRBV7-2,TRBJ1-5,TGTGCCAGCAGCTTAGAGGGCAGGGGGCGAAATCAGCCCCAGCATTTT,CASSLEGRGRNQPQHF
NA,TRBD2,TRBV27,TRBJ2-2,TGTGCCAGCAGTCTAGCGGGGGCGAACACCGGGGAGCTGTTTTTT,CASSLAGANTGELFF
NA,NA,TRBV6-1,TRBJ2-4,TGTGCCAGCAGTGAAGCGATCAGACAGGCAAACATTCAGTACTTC,CASSEAIRQANIQYF
NA,TRBD1,TRBV5-1,TRBJ1-1,TGCGCCAGCAGCTTGGAGGGGGCCGAAGCTTTCTTT,CASSLEGAEAFF
NA,NA,TRBV11-2,TRBJ1-2,TGTGCCAGCAGTCCGAGTATAAACTATGGCTACACCTTC,CASSPSINYGYTF
NA,NA,TRBV3-1/TRBV3-2,TRBJ2-3,TGTGCCAGCAGCCAAGATAAATTGCCAGTTACGCAGTATTTT,CASSQDKLPVTQYF
NA,TRBD1,TRBV7-2,TRBJ1-4,TGTGCCAGCAGCTTCACAGGGGGGCCAGGGGAACTGTTTTTT,CASSFTGGPGELFF
NA,NA,TRBV7-2,TRBJ1-3,TGTGCCAGCAGCTTAGCCCCAGGGGGAAACACCATATATTTT,CASSLAPGGNTIYF
once,NA,TRBV6-2/TRBV6-3,TRBJ1-1,TGTGCCAGCAGTTTCTTTAGTTCGGAAGCTTTCTTT,CASSFFSSEAFF
NA,NA,TRBV6-5,TRBJ2-3,TGTGCCAGCAGTTTACGGGATGCCTCAGATACGCAGTATTTT,CASSLRDASDTQYF
NA,NA,TRBV6-5,TRBJ1-1,TGTGCCAGCAGTTACTCCACTGGGGCGCGGGCTTTCTTT,CASSYSTGARAFF
NA,NA,TRBV7-9,TRBJ2-3,TGTGCCAGCAGCCTGGACTTCAGGAGCACAGATACGCAGTATTTT,CASSLDFRSTDTQYF
NA,NA,TRBV24-1,TRBJ2-5,TGTGCCACCAGTGATCCGCGCGGGGCCGAGACCCAGTACTTC,CATSDPRGAETQYF
NA,TRBD1,TRBV19,TRBJ2-2,TGTGCCAGTAGGGCGGACAGGGGGCTAAACACCGGGGAGCTGTTTTTT,CASRADRGLNTGELFF
NA,NA,TRBV5-4,TRBJ2-2,TGTGCCAGCAGCTTGGGGTCAGGTACCGGGGAGCTGTTTTTT,CASSLGSGTGELFF
NA,TRBD2,TRBV19,TRBJ2-4,TGTGCCAGTAGCGGACTAGCGGGAGTTCCGTACTTC,CASSGLAGVPYF
NA,TRBD1,TRBV7-2,TRBJ1-2,TGTGCCAGCAGCTTAGTGGGACAGGGGTCTAACTATGGCTACACCTTC,CASSLVGQGSNYGYTF
NA,NA,TRBV4-3,TRBJ2-5,TGCGCCAGCAGCCAAGATTGGAGGGGGGGAGACCAAGAGACCCAGTACTTC,CASSQDWRGGDQETQYF
NA,NA,TRBV28,TRBJ1-1,TGTGCCAGCAGTTTATTCCAGAACACTGAAGCTTTCTTT,CASSLFQNTEAFF
once,TRBD1,TRBV5-1,TRBJ2-5,TGCGCCAGCAGCTTACGTGGGACAGTCCAAGAGACCCAGTACTTC,CASSLRGTVQETQYF
NA,NA,TRBV5-4,TRBJ1-2,TGTGCCAGCAGCTTGGTAGGGGCAAGGGGCTACACCTTC,CASSLVGARGYTF
NA,NA,TRBV13,TRBJ1-1,TGTGCCAGCAGCTTGAGCGGCACTGAAGCTTTCTTT,CASSLSGTEAFF
NA,NA,TRBV12-3/TRBV12-4,TRBJ1-5,TGTGCCAGCAGTTTTGGGAGTCAGCCCCAGCATTTT,CASSFGSQPQHF
NA,NA,TRBV29-1,TRBJ1-2,TGCAGCGTTGAAGCAGATGGCTACACCTTC,CSVEADGYTF
NA,TRBD1,TRBV29-1,TRBJ2-7,TGCAGCGGAGGACAGGGGATCTACGAGCAGTACTTC,CSGGQGIYEQYF
NA,TRBD2,TRBV19,TRBJ2-5,TGTGCCAGTTCGACTGCTAGCGGGATTAAAGGGGCCCAGTACTTC,CASSTASGIKGAQYF
NA,NA,TRBV5-4,TRBJ1-1,TGTGCCAGCAGCCCCCTCATGTCAACCAGGAACACTGAAGCTTTCTTT,CASSPLMSTRNTEAFF
NA,NA,TRBV5-5,TRBJ1-4,TGTGCCAGCAGCTTGAGTGGGCCAGGTGAAAAACTGTTTTTT,CASSLSGPGEKLFF
NA,TRBD1,TRBV29-1,TRBJ1-2,TGCAGCGTGGGTGACAGGGGGTACTATGGCTACACCTTC,CSVGDRGYYGYTF
once,TRBD1,TRBV28,TRBJ1-1,TGTGCCAGCATCTTCAGGGGGCGAGGGACTGAAGCTTTCTTT,CASIFRGRGTEAFF
NA,NA,TRBV10-3,TRBJ1-2,TGTGCCATCAGTGATTTGGGGGCTGGGAACTATGGCTACACCTTC,CAISDLGAGNYGYTF
NA,NA,TRBV28,TRBJ1-4,TGTGCCAGCAGTTTATTCCGCTGGACAGACGAGTCTACAACTAATGAAAAACTGTTTTTT,CASSLFRWTDESTTNEKLFF
once,NA,TRBV9,TRBJ2-3,TGTGCCAGCAGCGTAGAAACCGGGACAAACACAGATACGCAGTATTTT,CASSVETGTNTDTQYF
NA,NA,TRBV28,TRBJ1-1,TGTGCCAGCAGGGTTGGGAGGGACACTGAAGCTTTCTTT,CASRVGRDTEAFF
NA,NA,TRBV3-1/TRBV3-2,TRBJ1-6,TGTGCCAGCAGCCAGGGGGCGCCGGGTTCACCCCTCCACTTT,CASSQGAPGSPLHF
NA,TRBD1,TRBV6-5,TRBJ1-5,TGTGCCAGTAGACAGGGATTCAATCAGCCCCAGCATTTT,CASRQGFNQPQHF
NA,TRBD2,TRBV3-1/TRBV3-2,TRBJ2-3,TGTGCCAGCAGCCAAGATTGGGGGGGGACGGGAGATACGCAGTATTTT,CASSQDWGGTGDTQYF
NA,TRBD2,TRBV5-1,TRBJ2-5,TGCGCCAGCAGCGACAAACTAGCGGGGCGTGTAGGGACCCAGTACTTC,CASSDKLAGRVGTQYF
once,TRBD1,TRBV5-5,TRBJ1-2,TGTGCCAGCAGCCTCGGACAGGGTCACATTAGCTTC,CASSLGQGHISF
NA,NA,TRBV28,TRBJ1-5,TGTGCCAGCAGCAATCCAAATCAGCCCCAGCATTTT,CASSNPNQPQHF
NA,TRBD1,TRBV3-1/TRBV3-2,TRBJ1-6,TGTGCCAGCAGCCAAGATGGGACAGCGGCAGATAATTCACCCCTCCACTTT,CASSQDGTAADNSPLHF
NA,NA,TRBV11-2,TRBJ2-7,TGTGCCAGCAGCTTAGTATTGGGGCAGGGCAAACCTTACGAGCAGTACTTC,CASSLVLGQGKPYEQYF
NA,TRBD1,TRBV7-6,TRBJ2-1,TGTGCCAGCAGCCCCGGACAGGGGACCTACAATGAGCAGTTCTTC,CASSPGQGTYNEQFF
NA,NA,TRBV15,TRBJ1-5,TGTGCCACCAGCAGAGGCGACAGTTACAATCAGCCCCAGCATTTT,CATSRGDSYNQPQHF
NA,TRBD1,TRBV18,TRBJ1-4,TGTGCCAGCTCACCGAATTACAGGGGGCGAGGGAATGAAAAACTGTTTTTT,CASSPNYRGRGNEKLFF
NA,NA,TRBV9,TRBJ2-2,TGTGCCAGCAGCAAGGTACCGACAAACACCGGGGAGCTGTTTTTT,CASSKVPTNTGELFF